This T cell receptor (beta chain) was identified in a study of T-cell reconstitution after alpha-beta-depleted transplantation in children. General observations from the study: It was surviving recipient T cells and thymic progenitors that gave some patients high TCRbeta diversity at day 60. The authors attributed T-cell counts and diversity one year after transplant mostly to newly produced T cells.

This clonotype was seen more than once but under ten times. Its antigen is undetermined. This CDR3 spans 15 amino acids. Germline CDR1 MDHEN, CDR2 SYDVKM. Trimming removed 8 bases from V and 0 bases from J, with 15 bases in between. Construction of the TCRbeta library involved unique molecular identifiers. TCRdb fed the PCR reads into MiXCR, producing one record per CDR3 protein. The table includes 400,000 to 450,000 distinct CDR3 sequences, roughly 43% detected once. V gene TRBV28 combines with J gene TRBJ2-3, with D possibly called TRBD1 or TRBD2 (5 bases each). The sequence came from a girl under 10 years old with aplastic anemia, due to receive a stem cell transplant. The sequencing here drew on PBMCs, taken before TCRalphabeta/CD19-depleted stem cell transplant. The CDR3 sequence is CASLRGLSSTDTQYF. CDR3 coding DNA: TGTGCCAGCTTGAGGGGCCTCTCTAGCACAGATACGCAGTATTTT.